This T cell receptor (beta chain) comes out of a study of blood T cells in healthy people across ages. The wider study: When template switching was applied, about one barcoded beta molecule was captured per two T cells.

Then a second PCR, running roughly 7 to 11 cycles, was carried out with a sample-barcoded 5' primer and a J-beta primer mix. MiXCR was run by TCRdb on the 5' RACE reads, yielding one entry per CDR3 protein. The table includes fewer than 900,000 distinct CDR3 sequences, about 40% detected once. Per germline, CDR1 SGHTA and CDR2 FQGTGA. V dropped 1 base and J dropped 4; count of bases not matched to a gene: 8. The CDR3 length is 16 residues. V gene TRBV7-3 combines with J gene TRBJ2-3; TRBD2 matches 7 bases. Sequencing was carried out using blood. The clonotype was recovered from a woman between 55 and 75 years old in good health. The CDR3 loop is CASSLIPGGSADTQYF. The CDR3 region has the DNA TGTGCCAGCAGCTTAATTCCGGGCGGGAGCGCAGATACGCAGTATTTT.